This T cell receptor (beta chain) derives from a study of cytomegalovirus exposure and HLA in healthy donors. This clone occurred a few times. Its antigen is undetermined. Regarding the study as a whole: Earlier analysis found most TCR beta V segments productive about 87% or about 30% of the time.

With 60 Vbeta and 13 Jbeta primers, the PCR was carried out. Libraries were prepared by immunoSEQ multiplex PCR; TCRdb keeps only in-frame clonotypes and omits some of them. The table records 120,000 or so clones, under 20% of them present only once. V was cut by 2 bases and J by 2 bases, with 6 bases left in between. The CDR3 has 13 amino acids. Germline loops: CDR1 MNHEY, CDR2 SMNVEV (reference sequence). Samples came from healthy bone marrow donors. The specimen was PBMCs. The receptor comes from a female donor in good health and CMV-seropositive. The chain joins TRBV27 to TRBJ1-2; D remains unclear. CDR3 bases: TGTGCCAGCAGTTTAGGGAGGAACTATGGCTACACCTTC. It encodes CASSLGRNYGYTF.